Following are 18 T cell receptor beta chains from one sample sequenced in a study of post-analysis software for immune sequencing data. Study findings and constraints: Higher frequency in patients than in controls was seen for five TRBV segments, with TRBV5-6, TRBV5-1 and TRBV20-1 among them.

TCR beta cDNA libraries had unique molecular identifiers. TCRdb re-called the PCR reads through MiXCR, storing one row per CDR3 protein. The sample includes fewer than 850,000 distinct CDR3 sequences, 25% to 30% of them seen just once. The antigens of these receptors remain unknown. The source material was blood. These TCRs come from a girl aged 5-17 years with multiple sclerosis.

The chain is built from TRBV12-3 or TRBV12-4 and TRBJ2-3, with a possible D match to TRBD1 (8 bases). This CDR3 has 15 residues. V lost 5 bases and J 13 bases, leaving 25 bases between the germline ends. CDR3 nucleotides: TGTGCCAGCAGTCCAGACAGGGGAGGGCCAGATGCGGAGTATTTT. This codes for CASSPDRGGPDAEYF.

This clonotype has only a few counts. This chain links TRBV20-1 with TRBJ2-7, with D uncertain. Germline-derived CDR1 and CDR2 are DFQATT and SNEGSKA (reference sequence). This CDR3 is 13 amino acids long. Deletions cut 0 bases from V and 3 bases from J, with 9 bases between. CDR3 nucleotides: TGCAGTGCTAGAGATCGGCTACTCTACGAGCAGTACTTC. It is translated as CSARDRLLYEQYF.

The chain couples TRBV2 to TRBJ2-7, with 7 nucleotides matching TRBD1. Trimming at V came to 7 bases and at J to 4 bases, leaving 1 base not matched to a gene. The germline CDR1 and CDR2 sequences are SNHLY and FYNNEI. The CDR3 runs 11 residues. The CDR3 DNA is TGTGCCAGCATGGGACAGTACGAGCAGTACTTC. Protein: CASMGQYEQYF. Looking up the rest from reference TRBV2 and TRBJ2-7 gives the full variable domain: EPEVTQTPSHQVTQMGQEVILRCVPISNHLYFYWYRQILGQKVEFLVSFYNNEISEKSEIFDDQFSVERPDGSNFTLKIRSTKLEDSAMYFCASMGQYEQYFGPGTRLTVT.

The chain is built from TRBV20-1 and TRBJ1-1; 7 bases match TRBD1. The CDR3 spans 13 residues. Germline V gives CDR1 DFQATT, CDR2 SNEGSKA (reference sequence). The V and J ends lost 3 bases and 2 bases, in that order; junction bases with no gene match: 3. The CDR3 spells CSASNRGNTEAFF. In DNA form, the CDR3 reads TGCAGTGCTAGTAACAGGGGCAACACTGAAGCTTTCTTT.

This clonotype was seen a handful of times. The chain carries TRBV7-9 and TRBJ1-2; the match to TRBD1 covers 9 bases. The CDR3 length is 13 residues. The V and J ends lost 3 bases and 8 bases, in that order; junction bases with no gene match: 4. Germline loops: CDR1 SEHNR, CDR2 FQNEAQ (reference sequence). CDR3 nucleotides: TGTGCCAGCAGCTTCCGGACAGGGGAAGGCTACACCTTC. Translated: CASSFRTGEGYTF. Filled out from reference TRBV7-9 and TRBJ1-2, the complete variable domain reads DTGVSQNPRHKITKRGQNVTFRCDPISEHNRLYWYRQTLGQGPEFLTYFQNEAQLEKSRLLSDRFSAERPKGSFSTLEIQRTEQGDSAMYLCASSFRTGEGYTFGSGTRLTVV.

The chain is built from TRBV6-1 and TRBJ1-2; D is unresolved. Germline V gene data show CDR1 as MNHNS and CDR2 as SASEGT. The CDR3 contains 11 residues. The V and J ends lost 7 bases and 2 bases respectively, with 5 bases between them. The CDR3 spells CASMGNYGYTF. In DNA form, the CDR3 reads TGTGCCAGCATGGGGAACTATGGCTACACCTTC.

This clonotype has only a few counts. One end of the junction fails to match germline, which may point to a read error. This sequence joins TRBV7-9 and TRBJ2-1, with D possibly TRBD2 on 6 matching bases. Germline-derived CDR1 and CDR2 are SEHNR and FQNEAQ (reference sequence). The CDR3 consists of 14 residues. The CDR3 nucleotides are TGTGCCGGCAGCTTAGTCGGGGGAGGAGGTGAGCAGTTCTTC. It encodes CAGSLVGGGGEQFF. Variable domain in full (rest from reference TRBV7-9 and TRBJ2-1): DTGVSQNPRHKITKRGQNVTFRCDPISEHNRLYWYRQTLGQGPEFLTYFQNEAQLEKSRLLSDRFSAERPKGSFSTLEIQRTEQGDSAMYLCAGSLVGGGGEQFFGPGTRLTVL.

V is TRBV12-3 or TRBV12-4 and J is TRBJ2-7; 10 bases fit TRBD1. The CDR3 loop spans 16 amino acids. J gave up 5 bases and V 6 bases, and 13 bases lay outside the gene matches. The CDR3 DNA is TGTGCCAGCAGCTATGCCTCGGGACAGGGGATACACGAGCAGTACTTC. This sequence encodes CASSYASGQGIHEQYF.

V usage is TRBV6-6 and J usage is TRBJ2-1, with a weak D call TRBD1 (5 bases). Germline CDR1 and CDR2: MNHNY and SVGAGI (reference sequence). Trimming removed 1 base at V and 2 bases at J, with 12 bases between. The CDR3 sequence is 16 residues long. CDR3 DNA sequence: TGTGCCAGCAGTTACTTAATAGGGGCAGCCTACAATGAGCAGTTCTTC. It specifies CASSYLIGAAYNEQFF.

This clonotype has a count of ten or more. J is TRBJ2-1 and V is TRBV29-1; 10 bases match TRBD2. V was clipped by 3 bases and J by 9 bases; unmatched bases: 11. CDR1 and CDR2 from the germline V gene are SQVTM and ANQGSEA. The CDR3 runs to 15 residues. The CDR3 bases are TGCAGCGTTGACCCAAGGGCTAGCGGGAGCTCTGAGCAGTTCTTC. It encodes CSVDPRASGSSEQFF.

The rearrangement uses TRBV5-6 and TRBJ2-1; the D is unclear. The CDR3 covers 14 residues. Germline loops: CDR1 SGHDT, CDR2 YYEEEE. The V end was cut by 1 base, the J end by 7 bases, with 12 bases between. CDR3 in DNA: TGTGCCAGCAGCTTGTTATCCACACAAAATGAGCAGTTCTTC. It is translated as CASSLLSTQNEQFF. The entire variable domain, with the rest obtained from reference TRBV5-6 and TRBJ2-1, is as follows: DAGVTQSPTHLIKTRGQQVTLRCSPKSGHDTVSWYQQALGQGPQFIFQYYEEEERQRGNFPDRFSGHQFPNYSSELNVNALLLGDSALYLCASSLLSTQNEQFFGPGTRLTVL.

This clonotype appeared a few times. This chain joins TRBV25-1 and TRBJ1-4; no clear D gene. Germline V gene lookup returns CDR1 MGHDK and CDR2 SYGVNS. This CDR3 spans 18 amino acids. The V and J ends lost 6 bases and 7 bases respectively, with 27 bases between them. The CDR3 DNA sequence: TGTGCCAGCAGCCCCCGCTTCTCCAAACCGAGCCGGGGTGAAAAACTGTTTTTT. This encodes CASSPRFSKPSRGEKLFF.

A few counts support this clonotype. The chain links TRBV28 to TRBJ2-7, with D unresolved. This CDR3 region has 14 residues. Trimming shortened V by 6 bases and J by 5 bases, and 17 bases separated the two germline ends. Germline assignment: CDR1 MDHEN and CDR2 SYDVKM. The CDR3, as DNA: TGTGCCAGCAGCACGGAAGGGTTAGCCCACGAGCAGTACTTC. Protein product: CASSTEGLAHEQYF.

The gene calls are TRBV5-1 and TRBJ1-5, with D unresolved. The CDR3 sequence is 13 residues long. V was cut by 2 bases and J by 5 bases, with 8 bases left in between. Germline V gives CDR1 SGHRS, CDR2 YFSETQ. CDR3 amino acids: CASSFSSDQPQHF. The CDR3 coding sequence is TGCGCCAGCAGCTTTTCTTCCGATCAGCCCCAGCATTTT.

The rearrangement joins TRBV5-1 to TRBJ1-2; D uncertain. V lost 4 bases and J 4 bases, leaving 14 bases between the germline ends. The CDR3 sequence is 14 residues long. CDR1 and CDR2 (germline): SGHRS, YFSETQ. CDR3 sequence: CASSPAGPIYGYTF. DNA for the CDR3: TGCGCCAGCAGCCCCGCCGGACCGATCTATGGCTACACCTTC.

This chain uses TRBV29-1 with TRBJ2-1, with a tentative D call TRBD2 (6 bases). Germline V gene lookup returns CDR1 SQVTM and CDR2 ANQGSEA. V lost 7 bases and J 9 bases, leaving 19 bases between the germline ends. The CDR3 has 13 residues. The CDR3 loop is CSASTTSCGEQFF. In nucleotides, the CDR3 is TGCAGCGCCTCTACGACTAGTTGTGGTGAGCAGTTCTTC.

This clonotype turned up a few times. The V gene is TRBV24-1, the J gene TRBJ2-1; possible D gene TRBD1, 6 bases. This CDR3 spans 13 amino acids. Trimming left V 7 bases short and J 10 bases short, with 16 bases between. Germline CDR1 is KGHDR and CDR2 is SFDVKD. The CDR3 is CATRTGQYAEQFF. In nucleotides, the CDR3 is TGTGCCACCAGGACCGGACAGTACGCGGAGCAGTTCTTC.

The genes are TRBV20-1 and TRBJ2-4; 12 bases fit TRBD2. The CDR3 length is 19 residues. The germline V gene has CDR1 DFQATT and CDR2 SNEGSKA (reference sequence). Trimming at V came to 5 bases and at J to 13 bases, leaving 27 bases not matched to a gene. In DNA, the CDR3 is TGCAGTGCTGAACGGGCTAGCGGGAGGGCTTTGGGACCGAACAATGAGCAGTACTTC. Translating it yields CSAERASGRALGPNNEQYF.